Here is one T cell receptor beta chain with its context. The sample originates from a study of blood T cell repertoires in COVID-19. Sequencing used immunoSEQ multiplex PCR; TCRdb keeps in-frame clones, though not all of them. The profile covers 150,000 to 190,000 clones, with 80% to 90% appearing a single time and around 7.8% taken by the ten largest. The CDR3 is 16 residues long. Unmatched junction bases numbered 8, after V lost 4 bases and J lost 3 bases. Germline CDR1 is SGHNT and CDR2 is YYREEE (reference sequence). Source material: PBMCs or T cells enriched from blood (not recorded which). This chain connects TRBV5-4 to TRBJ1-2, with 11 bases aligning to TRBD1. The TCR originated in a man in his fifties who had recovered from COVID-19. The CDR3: CASSRTGGAGDYGYTF. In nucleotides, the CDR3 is TGTGCCAGCAGCCGGACAGGGGGCGCGGGTGACTATGGCTACACCTTC.